This T cell receptor (beta chain) was sequenced in a study of breast tumors, draining lymph nodes, adjacent tissues. CDR1 is MNHEY, CDR2 SVGEGT, per germline. V was trimmed by 6 bases and J by 5 bases, leaving 16 bases between them. This CDR3 comprises 15 residues. This clonotype was counted many times. Its antigen is currently unknown. Broader study findings: Tumors had less TCR diversity than lymph nodes, more than nontumor tissue.

The lymph nodes were axillary draining lymph nodes from breast cancer patients. MiXCR was run by TCRdb on the multiplex PCR reads, yielding one entry per CDR3 protein. The sample yields 85,000 to 120,000 distinct CDR3 sequences, around 30% seen once. The specimen sequenced was axillary lymph node tissue. The receptor was isolated from a female donor with breast cancer. Some clones in this sample may be carry-over from other donors' samples. The rearrangement uses TRBV6-2 or TRBV6-3 and TRBJ2-2; D is tentatively TRBD1 or TRBD2 (5 bases each). The CDR3 loop is CASRPRDLGTGELFF. The CDR3 nucleotides read TGTGCCAGCAGACCCCGGGACCTCGGGACCGGGGAGCTGTTTTTT.